This section outlines one TCR beta chain sequence together with its context. The PCR had 60 Vbeta and 13 Jbeta primers. Using immunoSEQ multiplex PCR, the repertoire was profiled, and TCRdb retains in-frame clones only, with some absent. The table has approximately 200,000 clones, approximately 83% seen once; the top ten hold 0.098%. V lost 2 bases and J lost 5, with 6 bases in between. The germline V gene encodes CDR1 SEHNR and CDR2 FQNEAQ (reference sequence). The CDR3 spans 13 residues. This sample was taken from a study of cytomegalovirus exposure and HLA in healthy donors. The sample consisted of PBMCs. The receptor's source is a boy aged 2-9 years in good health and CMV-seronegative. This chain connects TRBV7-9 to TRBJ1-4; possibly TRBD1 for D (5 bases). The chain's CDR3 is CASSLKGNEKLFF. DNA of the CDR3: TGTGCCAGCAGCTTAAAGGGGAATGAAAAACTGTTTTTT.